The 16 T cell receptor beta chains below all came from one sample that was sequenced in a study of blood T cell repertoires in COVID-19. Data came from immunoSEQ multiplex PCR; TCRdb stores just in-frame clones and leaves some out. The table lists roughly 100,000 clones, approximately 88% of them singletons, with 26% in the top ten. Sequences were obtained from peripheral blood. These receptors came from a man aged 60 to 69 with acute or convalescent COVID-19.

V and J are TRBV11-2 and TRBJ1-4; 11 bases line up with TRBD1. V shed 0 bases, J shed 7 bases, and the junction held 4 bases outside the gene matches. This CDR3 contains 16 residues. Germline CDR1 SGHAT, CDR2 FQNNGV. The CDR3 protein is CASSLETGTGGEKLFF. In nucleotides, the CDR3 is TGTGCCAGCAGCTTAGAGACCGGGACAGGGGGTGAAAAACTGTTTTTT.

This clone has just one count. The V gene is TRBV7-9, the J gene TRBJ2-1; D is perhaps TRBD2 (5 bases). The CDR3 has 16 residues. The V and J ends lost 1 base and 3 bases respectively, with 13 bases between them. CDR1 is SEHNR, CDR2 FQNEAQ, per germline (reference sequence). The CDR3 region is CASSLVRGPNYNEQFF. DNA for the CDR3: TGTGCCAGCAGCTTAGTTCGGGGTCCGAACTACAATGAGCAGTTCTTC.

The chain carries TRBV5-1 and TRBJ1-2, with a tentative D call TRBD1 (5 bases). V was pared by 0 bases and J by 4 bases, with 13 bases between. In germline, CDR1 is SGHRS, CDR2 YFSETQ. CDR3 length: 15 residues. The CDR3 DNA sequence: TGCGCCAGCAGCTTGGCCCTTGACAGTACCTATGGCTACACCTTC. It encodes CASSLALDSTYGYTF.

This chain connects TRBV7-7 to TRBJ2-7; 8 nucleotides match TRBD2. Looked up from germline, CDR1 is SSHAT and CDR2 is FNYEAQ (reference sequence). The CDR3 has 17 residues. Here the CDR3 DNA reads TGTGCTAGCAGCTTAGGCGCTAGCGGGTGCCACTCCTACGAGCAGTACGTC. Its protein product is CASSLGASGCHSYEQYV.

This chain uses TRBV5-1 with TRBJ2-5; 7 bases align to TRBD1. The CDR3 is made up of 16 amino acids. CDR1 and CDR2 from the germline V gene are SGHRS and YFSETQ. After removal of 3 bases from V and 4 bases from J, the junction contained 12 bases not matched to a gene. CDR3: CASSYTKDRLAETQYF. DNA of the CDR3: TGCGCCAGCAGCTACACCAAGGACAGGCTAGCAGAGACCCAGTACTTC.

The V gene is TRBV14, the J gene TRBJ2-7, with D hard to call. V was clipped by 4 bases and J by 7 bases, with 14 bases between them. This CDR3 is 13 amino acids long. The germline CDR1 and CDR2 sequences are SGHDN and FVKESK. The CDR3 region has the DNA TGTGCCAGCAGCCCCAGCCCCACAGTTGAGCAGTACGTC. This codes for CASSPSPTVEQYV.

The CDR3 sequence is CASSVPHPNQETQYF. The CDR3 DNA reads as TGCGCCAGCTCGGTACCCCATCCAAATCAAGAGACCCAGTACTTC. The V call is TRBV5-1, the J call TRBJ2-5; D is unresolved. Per the germline V gene, CDR1 is SGHRS and CDR2 is YFSETQ. CDR3 length: 15 amino acids. The V and J ends lost 7 bases and 2 bases respectively, with 18 bases between them. Complete variable domain (other parts from reference TRBV5-1 and TRBJ2-5): KAGVTQTPRYLIKTRGQQVTLSCSPISGHRSVSWYQQTPGQGLQFLFEYFSETQRNKGNFPGRFSGRQFSNSRSEMNVSTLELGDSALYLCASSVPHPNQETQYFGPGTRLLVL.

This chain joins TRBV2 and TRBJ1-5, with D possibly being TRBD1 (6 bases). CDR3 length: 16 residues. V lost 3 bases and J 6 bases, leaving 18 bases between the germline ends. The germline CDR1 and CDR2 sequences are SNHLY and FYNNEI. CDR3 in amino acids: CASSEQGTGGGQPQHF. CDR3 in DNA: TGTGCCAGCAGTGAGCAGGGGACCGGAGGAGGTCAGCCCCAGCATTTT. Supplemented by reference TRBV2 and TRBJ1-5, the full variable domain reads EPEVTQTPSHQVTQMGQEVILRCVPISNHLYFYWYRQILGQKVEFLVSFYNNEISEKSEIFDDQFSVERPDGSNFTLKIRSTKLEDSAMYFCASSEQGTGGGQPQHFGDGTRLSIL.

V and J are TRBV11-3 and TRBJ2-3; 7 positions match TRBD2. V shed 1 base, J shed 0 bases, and the junction held 10 bases outside the gene matches. The CDR3 sequence is 18 residues long. In germline, CDR1 is SGHNT, CDR2 YENEEA. CDR3 amino acids: CASSLGGGTTYSTDTQYF. The CDR3 bases are TGTGCCAGCAGCTTAGGGGGAGGGACTACCTACAGCACAGATACGCAGTATTTT.

The chain couples TRBV3-1 (or the pseudogene TRBV3-2) to TRBJ1-2; D might be TRBD1 (5 bases). The CDR3 length is 14 residues. V was shortened by 4 bases and J by 5 bases, with 14 bases between the two germline ends. Per germline, CDR1 LGHDT and CDR2 YNNKEL (reference sequence). The CDR3 coding sequence is TGTGCCAGCAGCCGTCAGGGTGGGGGGTATGGCTACACCTTC. Amino acid sequence: CASSRQGGGYGYTF.

This clone was counted a few times. This rearrangement joins TRBV28 to TRBJ1-2, with 9 bases lining up with TRBD1. Per the germline V gene, CDR1 is MDHEN and CDR2 is SYDVKM. The CDR3 length is 16 residues. J gave up 4 bases and V 3 bases, and 9 bases lay outside the gene matches. The CDR3 spells CASSLSGTGSSYGYTF. The CDR3 coding sequence is TGTGCCAGCAGTTTGTCCGGGACAGGGTCTTCCTATGGCTACACCTTC.

V gene TRBV3-1 (or the pseudogene TRBV3-2) combines with J gene TRBJ1-1; 7 bases align to TRBD1. V was clipped by 1 base and J by 14 bases; unmatched bases: 4. This CDR3 comprises 11 residues. Germline lookup yields CDR1 LGHDT and CDR2 YNNKEL (reference sequence). The CDR3 nucleotides read TGTGCCAGCAGCCAAGGGACGACAGGGTTCTTT. Translating gives CASSQGTTGFF.

The chain has TRBV15 and TRBJ1-6; the D is unclear. Germline V CDR1 and CDR2: LNHNV, YYDKDF (reference sequence). CDR3 size: 14 residues. V was clipped by 3 bases and J by 10 bases, with 13 bases between them. The CDR3 DNA sequence: TGTGCCACCAGCAGCCGCACAACGGGGTCACCCCTCCACTTT. It is translated as CATSSRTTGSPLHF.

This clone was seen a single time. V gene TRBV28 combines with J gene TRBJ2-3; TRBD1 might be the D (9 bases). The CDR3 is 16 residues long. Germline V CDR1 and CDR2: MDHEN, SYDVKM. Trimming cost V 6 bases and J 5 bases, with 21 bases left between them. The CDR3, as DNA: TGTGCCAGCAGGGGACAGGGTTCGGGGGGGTTAGATACGCAGTATTTT. Translating it yields CASRGQGSGGLDTQYF.

This clone was detected once. The gene calls are TRBV4-2 and TRBJ2-1; D not resolved. V lost 1 base and J 1 base, leaving 5 bases between the germline ends. Germline V lookup: CDR1 LGHNA, CDR2 YNFKEQ. The CDR3 is 14 amino acids. For the CDR3, the DNA is TGTGCCAGCAGCCAAGGTCAATCCTACAATGAGCAGTTCTTC. Its translation is CASSQGQSYNEQFF.

The chain uses TRBV14 and TRBJ2-2, with D possibly being TRBD1 (5 bases). With 3 bases removed from V and 0 bases from J, the gap between germline ends came to 11 bases. This CDR3 is 16 amino acids long. Germline CDR1 reads SGHDN; CDR2 reads FVKESK. The CDR3 is CASSQRTLSNTGELFF. DNA of the CDR3: TGTGCCAGCAGCCAGCGGACACTTTCGAACACCGGGGAGCTGTTTTTT.